These 24 T cell receptor beta chains came from one sample sequenced in a study of regulatory T cells in long-lasting Graves disease. Arm-PCR of CDR3 regions and iRepertoire HTBI primers were used to build TCR beta libraries. One entry per CDR3 protein results from TCRdb running MiXCR on the multiplex PCR reads. The sample lists about 460,000 distinct CDR3 sequences, about 22% seen once, with about an eighth in the top ten. Time point reported: persistent/refractory GD, antithyroid drugs over 5 years with positive TRAb. RNA from PBMCs was the source of the TCR library. Sequencing used peripheral blood mononuclear cells (PBMCs), obtained when the disease was refractory, from a patient treated with antithyroid drugs. The receptors come from a female donor with Graves disease.

This clonotype appeared a few times. The gene calls are TRBV7-2 and TRBJ1-1; no reliable D call. In germline, CDR1 is SGHTA, CDR2 FQGNSA. The CDR3 consists of 16 residues. The V gene lost 0 bases and the J gene lost 1 base, with 12 bases spanning the gap. CDR3 amino acids: CASSLAVTSPNTEAFF. CDR3 bases: TGTGCCAGCAGCTTAGCGGTGACCAGCCCGAACACTGAAGCTTTCTTT.

The table lists this clonotype with many counts. The chain links TRBV12-3 or TRBV12-4 to TRBJ2-7; perhaps TRBD1 as D (5 bases). V was shortened by 6 bases and J by 2 bases, with 11 bases between the two germline ends. The CDR3 is made up of 13 amino acids. CDR3 nucleotides: TGTGCCAGCAGCCGAGCAGGGCCCTACGAGCAGTACTTC. This gives the protein CASSRAGPYEQYF.

A remark on this clonotype: One junction end does not reproduce the germline sequence, and a read error may be involved. CDR3 residues: CASSTLQSLRGVGLF. The CDR3 DNA is TGTGCCAGCAGCACCCTACAGTCATTGCGGGGGGTCGGGCTCTTC. The chain joins TRBV7-9 to TRBJ2-1; 8 positions agree with TRBD2. The CDR3 has 15 residues. Germline V gene data show CDR1 as SEHNR and CDR2 as FQNEAQ (reference sequence).

The gene calls are TRBV3-1 and TRBJ1-4; weak D call: TRBD1 (5 bases). This CDR3 is built from 15 residues. V lost 2 bases to trimming and J lost 6 bases, with 13 bases between them. Germline V gene sequence: CDR1 LGHDT, CDR2 YNNKEL (reference sequence). The CDR3 DNA is TGTGCCAGCAGCCAACGTGAGGGGACTGATGAAAAACTGTTTTTT. Amino acids: CASSQREGTDEKLFF.

Concerning this clonotype: At one boundary the junction diverges from the germline segment, which might be a read error. The chain employs TRBV30 and TRBJ1-2; D not resolved. Per germline, CDR1 GTSNPN and CDR2 SVGIG (reference sequence). There are 14 residues in the CDR3. The CDR3 sequence: CAWSATAGNCGYTF. The CDR3 region has the DNA TGTGCCTGGAGTGCCACCGCGGGGAACTGTGGCTACACCTTC.

V is TRBV5-5 and J is TRBJ2-2, with 14 bases matching TRBD2. The ends lost 2 bases at V and 7 bases at J; junction bases unmatched: 13. This CDR3 region has 19 residues. From germline, CDR1 is SGHKS and CDR2 YYEKEE (reference sequence). The CDR3 reads CASSFSHRLAGGYGGELFF. The CDR3 DNA reads as TGTGCCAGCAGCTTTTCCCACCGACTAGCGGGAGGGTATGGCGGGGAGCTGTTTTTT.

This clonotype occurred a few times. One end of the junction is discordant with germline, which a read error may explain. J is TRBJ2-2 and V is TRBV7-7, with TRBD1 as a possible D gene (7 bases). The length of the CDR3 is 16 residues. Per germline, CDR1 SSHAT and CDR2 FNYEAQ (reference sequence). As DNA, the CDR3 is TGTGCTAGCAGCCCCAGGGGGGACTTAAACACCGGGGAGCTGTTTTTT. This codes for CASSPRGDLNTGELFF.

The CDR3 coding sequence is TGTGCCAGCAGCTTAGTCTGGAAGAGGGGTCCCAAGACCTACGAGCAGTACTTC. It encodes CASSLVWKRGPKTYEQYF. The chain links TRBV11-2 to TRBJ2-7; D may be TRBD1 or TRBD2 (5 bases each). Trimming took off 1 base at V and 2 bases at J, with 21 bases between the two ends. The CDR3 contains 18 residues. CDR1 and CDR2 from the germline V gene are SGHAT and FQNNGV.

This clonotype appeared a few times. The V call is TRBV20-1, the J call TRBJ1-1; D is unresolved. The CDR3 has 15 residues. Germline CDR1 and CDR2: DFQATT and SNEGSKA (reference sequence). Trimming removed 0 bases from V and 6 bases from J, with 17 bases in between. DNA for the CDR3: TGCAGTGCTAGAGATGGTCCGAGCCTCGGTTCTGAAGCTTTCTTT. Protein sequence: CSARDGPSLGSEAFF.

This clonotype was seen only a few times. The rearrangement joins TRBV7-2 to TRBJ1-3; D not resolved. From germline, CDR1 is SGHTA and CDR2 FQGNSA. V lost 1 base and J 4 bases, leaving 8 bases between the germline ends. This CDR3 region has 14 residues. DNA of the CDR3: TGTGCCAGCAGCTTAGGTCCAAACGGAAACACCATATATTTT. Residues: CASSLGPNGNTIYF.

Remarks on this clonotype: Since a much larger clone is just one base distant, this may be a read error. V and J are TRBV9 and TRBJ2-2, with D hard to call. Trimming stripped 7 bases from V and 3 bases from J, with 4 bases between. Per the germline V gene, CDR1 is SGDLS and CDR2 is YYNGEE. The CDR3 has 11 amino acids. The CDR3 DNA reads TGTGCCAGCGCCGACACCGGGGAGCTGTTTTTT. It is translated as CASADTGELFF.

This clonotype was counted many times. This chain joins TRBV25-1 and TRBJ1-6; 11 bases are shared with TRBD1. Germline V CDR1 and CDR2: MGHDK, SYGVNS. V lost 7 bases and J lost 6; bases outside the gene matches: 5. CDR3 length: 15 amino acids. Here the CDR3 DNA reads TGTGCCAGCACCTCGGACAGGGGGCTTAATTCACCCCTCCACTTT. Translation: CASTSDRGLNSPLHF. Full variable domain (rest looked up from reference TRBV25-1 and TRBJ1-6): EADIYQTPRYLVIGTGKKITLECSQTMGHDKMYWYQQDPGMELHLIHYSYGVNSTEKGDLSSESTVSRIRTEHFPLTLESARPSHTSQYLCASTSDRGLNSPLHFGNGTRLTVT.

The chain has TRBV7-2 and TRBJ2-7; unclear D gene. CDR3 size: 13 residues. The V gene lost 5 bases and the J gene lost 7 bases, with 15 bases spanning the gap. Germline V CDR1 and CDR2: SGHTA, FQGNSA. The CDR3 DNA reads TGTGCCAGCAGCCCATGGACCACTTGGGAGCAGTACTTC. Its protein product is CASSPWTTWEQYF.

V and J are TRBV20-1 and TRBJ1-2; TRBD1 agrees at 9 bases. Unmatched junction bases numbered 7, after V lost 5 bases and J lost 0 bases. The V gene's germline CDR1 is DFQATT and CDR2 SNEGSKA (reference sequence). CDR3 size: 15 residues. CDR3 sequence (DNA): TGCAGTGCTGGAGGACAGGGGTCTACTAACTATGGCTACACCTTC. The encoded protein is CSAGGQGSTNYGYTF.

This clonotype was seen repeatedly, ten times or more. The chain is built from TRBV5-1 and TRBJ1-1; D is possibly TRBD1 (5 bases). V lost 0 bases, J lost 4 bases, and 13 bases lay in between. CDR1 and CDR2 from the germline V gene are SGHRS and YFSETQ. The CDR3 contains 15 residues. The CDR3 DNA is TGCGCCAGCAGCTTGGGCCCGGGGGGAGTCACTGAAGCTTTCTTT. The encoded protein is CASSLGPGGVTEAFF.

The genes are TRBV4-3 and TRBJ2-7, with TRBD2 matching over 10 bases. The V gene end was trimmed by 3 bases and the J gene end by 7 bases; junction bases not matched to a gene: 9. The CDR3 is 15 amino acids. The V gene's germline CDR1 is LGHNA and CDR2 YSLEER. The CDR3 loop reads CASSQGTSVTEEQYF. DNA for the CDR3: TGCGCCAGCAGCCAGGGGACTAGCGTTACGGAGGAGCAGTACTTC.

This clonotype was seen ten or more times. This sequence joins TRBV6-1 and TRBJ1-2; D unresolved. Germline CDR1 and CDR2: MNHNS and SASEGT. Trimming took 6 bases from V and 8 from J, leaving 13 bases between them. CDR3 length: 12 amino acids. The CDR3 bases are TGTGCCAGCAGAAGTCAGACCGAGGGCTACACCTTC. Translated: CASRSQTEGYTF.

There are many counts of this clonotype. CDR3 residues: CASDIWDRETYGYTF. In nucleotides, the CDR3 is TGTGCCAGTGACATATGGGACAGGGAGACATATGGCTACACCTTC. The rearrangement uses TRBV7-9 and TRBJ1-2; 9 positions agree with TRBD1. Trimming at V came to 9 bases and at J to 5 bases, leaving 13 bases not matched to a gene. There are 15 residues in the CDR3. From germline, CDR1 is SEHNR and CDR2 FQNEAQ (reference sequence).

A remark on this clonotype: Its ends do not fully match the called genes, so a read error is possible. The V and J genes are TRBV3-1 and TRBJ1-1; the D gene is possibly TRBD1 (6 bases). CDR3 length: 13 amino acids. In germline, CDR1 is LGHDT, CDR2 YNNKEL (reference sequence). CDR3 sequence reads: CASSQVGGTEALF. DNA of the CDR3: TGTGCCAGCAGCCAAGTTGGGGGCACTGAAGCTCTCTTT. The entire variable domain, with the rest obtained from reference TRBV3-1 and TRBJ1-1, is as follows: DTAVSQTPKYLVTQMGNDKSIKCEQNLGHDTMYWYKQDSKKFLKIMFSYNNKELIINETVPNRFSPKSPDKAHLNLHINSLELGDSAVYFCASSQVGGTEALFGQGTRLTVV.

The rearrangement joins TRBV2 to TRBJ2-7, with 9 bases aligning to TRBD1. The V and J ends lost 4 bases and 6 bases, in that order; junction bases with no gene match: 16. Looked up from germline, CDR1 is SNHLY and CDR2 is FYNNEI. This CDR3 contains 17 residues. The CDR3 DNA follows: TGTGCCAGCAGTGGCGGGGTCCCGGGACAGGGTATCGGCGAGCAGTACTTC. This codes for CASSGGVPGQGIGEQYF.

This clonotype showed up many times. This chain joins TRBV28 and TRBJ1-2; D is unclear. Germline V gene data show CDR1 as MDHEN and CDR2 as SYDVKM. CDR3 size: 16 residues. The V gene lost 11 bases and the J gene lost 6 bases, with 28 bases spanning the gap. The CDR3 bases are TGTGCCTACAGCAGCCGTCGTAGGTTGCCTCCTAATGGCTACACCTTC. Its translation: CAYSSRRRLPPNGYTF.

The chain recombines TRBV28 with TRBJ2-5, with D perhaps TRBD1 (5 bases). Germline V CDR1 and CDR2: MDHEN, SYDVKM. The CDR3 is made up of 13 amino acids. Trimming shortened V by 5 bases and J by 8 bases, and 15 bases separated the two germline ends. CDR3 DNA sequence: TGTGCCAGCAGTCTAGGGGCCGTAGGAACCCAGTACTTC. Translated: CASSLGAVGTQYF.

This chain uses TRBV7-3 with TRBJ1-5; D might be TRBD1 (6 bases). The CDR3 covers 18 residues. With 6 bases removed from V and 0 bases from J, the gap between germline ends came to 21 bases. Per the germline V gene, CDR1 is SGHTA and CDR2 is FQGTGA. CDR3 DNA sequence: TGTGCCAGCAGACCTCGTGTGAGGGACAAGTATAGCAATCAGCCCCAGCATTTT. Its protein is CASRPRVRDKYSNQPQHF.

This clonotype was seen ten or more times. The chain carries TRBV6-1 and TRBJ1-1; no firm D call. V gave up 4 bases and J gave up 3 bases, with 9 bases separating them. Per germline, CDR1 MNHNS and CDR2 SASEGT. CDR3 length: 13 amino acids. The CDR3 DNA is TGTGCCAGCAGTGTGGCGGAGGACACTGAAGCTTTCTTT. It codes for CASSVAEDTEAFF.